The source of this T cell receptor (beta chain) is a study of blood T cell repertoires in COVID-19. The wider study: The samples span acute and convalescent COVID-19 from the United States, Italy and Spain. The cDNA or gDNA used as material had been derived from T cells, B-cell-depleted T cells, or PBMCs.

This clone turned up a few times. Authors' methods: Reference gene primer amplification in the assay estimated nucleated cell counts. Generated by immunoSEQ multiplex PCR, the TCRdb table keeps only in-frame clones and is missing some. V and J calls and clone size are given by that table; D and trimming were obtained from the DNA. This sample has under 200,000 clones; about 85% occur once, and the top ten carry roughly 1.3%. The CDR3 has 13 amino acids. Germline V CDR1 and CDR2: DFQATT, SNEGSKA (reference sequence). Trimming removed 3 bases from V and 3 bases from J, with 11 bases in between. The sequence came from a man in his fifties or sixties who had recovered from COVID-19. Source material: peripheral blood. The J gene is TRBJ1-1, the V gene TRBV20-1; the D is unclear. CDR3 region: CSASRQDDTEAFF. The CDR3 DNA is TGCAGTGCTAGTCGGCAGGATGACACTGAAGCTTTCTTT.